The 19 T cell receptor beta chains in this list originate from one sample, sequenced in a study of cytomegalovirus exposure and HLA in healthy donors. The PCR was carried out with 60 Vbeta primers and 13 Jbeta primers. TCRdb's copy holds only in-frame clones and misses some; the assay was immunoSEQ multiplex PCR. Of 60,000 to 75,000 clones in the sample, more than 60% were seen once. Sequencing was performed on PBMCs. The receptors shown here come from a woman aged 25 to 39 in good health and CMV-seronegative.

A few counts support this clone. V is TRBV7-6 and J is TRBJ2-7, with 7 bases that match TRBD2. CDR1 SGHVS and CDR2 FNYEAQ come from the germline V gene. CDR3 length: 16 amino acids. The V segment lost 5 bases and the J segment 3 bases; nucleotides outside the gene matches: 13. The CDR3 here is CASSPSGGVLIYEQYF. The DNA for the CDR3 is TGTGCCAGCAGCCCCAGTGGGGGGGTCCTCATCTACGAGCAGTACTTC.

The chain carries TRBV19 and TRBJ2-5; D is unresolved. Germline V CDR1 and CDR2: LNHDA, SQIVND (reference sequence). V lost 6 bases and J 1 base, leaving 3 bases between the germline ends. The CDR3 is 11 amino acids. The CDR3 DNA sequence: TGTGCCAGTAGCTTCCAAGAGACCCAGTACTTC. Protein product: CASSFQETQYF.

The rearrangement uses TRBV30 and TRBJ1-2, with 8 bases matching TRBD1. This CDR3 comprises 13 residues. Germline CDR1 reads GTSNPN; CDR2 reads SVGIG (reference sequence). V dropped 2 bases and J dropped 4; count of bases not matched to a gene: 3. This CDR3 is CAWSRDRPYGYTF. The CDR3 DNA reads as TGTGCCTGGAGTAGGGACAGGCCCTATGGCTACACCTTC.

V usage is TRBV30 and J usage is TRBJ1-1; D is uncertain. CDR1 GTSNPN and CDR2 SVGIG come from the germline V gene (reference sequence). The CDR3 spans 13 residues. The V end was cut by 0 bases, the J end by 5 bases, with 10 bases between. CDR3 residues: CAWSVPRQTEAFF. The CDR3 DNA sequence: TGTGCCTGGAGTGTACCGCGTCAAACTGAAGCTTTCTTT.

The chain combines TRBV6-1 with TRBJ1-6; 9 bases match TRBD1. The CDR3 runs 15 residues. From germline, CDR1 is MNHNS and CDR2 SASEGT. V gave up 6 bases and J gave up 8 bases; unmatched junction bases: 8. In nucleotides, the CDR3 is TGTGCCAGCAGGCCTCCGGGACAGGGTCATTCACCCCTCCACTTT. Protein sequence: CASRPPGQGHSPLHF.

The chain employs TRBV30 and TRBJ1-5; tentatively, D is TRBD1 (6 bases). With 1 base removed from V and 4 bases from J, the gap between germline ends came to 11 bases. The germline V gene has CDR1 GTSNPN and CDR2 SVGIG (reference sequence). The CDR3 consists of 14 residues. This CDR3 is CAWSAKGGNQPQHF. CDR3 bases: TGTGCCTGGAGTGCTAAGGGGGGGAATCAGCCCCAGCATTTT.

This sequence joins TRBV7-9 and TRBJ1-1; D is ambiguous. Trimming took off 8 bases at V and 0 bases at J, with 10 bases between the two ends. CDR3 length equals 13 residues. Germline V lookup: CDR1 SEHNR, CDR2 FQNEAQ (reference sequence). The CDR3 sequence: CASGGQLNTEAFF. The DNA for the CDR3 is TGTGCCAGCGGAGGGCAGCTGAACACTGAAGCTTTCTTT.

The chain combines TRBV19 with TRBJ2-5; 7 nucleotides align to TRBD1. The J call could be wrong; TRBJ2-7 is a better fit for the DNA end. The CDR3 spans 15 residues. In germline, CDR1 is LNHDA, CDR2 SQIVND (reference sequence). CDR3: CASSIGGTALYEQYF. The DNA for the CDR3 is TGTGCCAGTAGTATAGGTGGGACAGCACTTTACGAGCAGTACTTC.

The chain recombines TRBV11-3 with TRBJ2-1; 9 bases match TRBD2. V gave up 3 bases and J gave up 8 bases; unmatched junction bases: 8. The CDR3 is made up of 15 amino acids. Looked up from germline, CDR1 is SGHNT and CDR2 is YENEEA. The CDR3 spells CASSFTLAGVHEQFF. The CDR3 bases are TGTGCCAGCAGCTTCACCTTAGCGGGAGTACATGAGCAGTTCTTC.

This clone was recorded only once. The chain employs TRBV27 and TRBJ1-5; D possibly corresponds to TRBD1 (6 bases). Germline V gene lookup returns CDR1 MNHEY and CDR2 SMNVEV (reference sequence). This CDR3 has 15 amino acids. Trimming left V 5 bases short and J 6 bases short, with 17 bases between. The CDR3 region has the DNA TGTGCCAGCAGTCCGGGGGGGGCAGGGATTCAGCCCCAGCATTTT. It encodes CASSPGGAGIQPQHF.

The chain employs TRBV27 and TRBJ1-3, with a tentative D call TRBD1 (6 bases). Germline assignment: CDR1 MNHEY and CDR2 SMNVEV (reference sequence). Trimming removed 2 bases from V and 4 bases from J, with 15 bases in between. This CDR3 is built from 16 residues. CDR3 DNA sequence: TGTGCCAGCAGTTTAATAGGGGGGGGGCGAGGAAACACCATATATTTT. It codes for CASSLIGGGRGNTIYF.

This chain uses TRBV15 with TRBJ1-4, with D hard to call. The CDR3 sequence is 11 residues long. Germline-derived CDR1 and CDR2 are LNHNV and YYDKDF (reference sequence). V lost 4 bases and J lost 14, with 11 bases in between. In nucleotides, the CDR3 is TGTGCCACCAGCACCCTTGTTGAGCTGTTTTTT. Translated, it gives CATSTLVELFF.

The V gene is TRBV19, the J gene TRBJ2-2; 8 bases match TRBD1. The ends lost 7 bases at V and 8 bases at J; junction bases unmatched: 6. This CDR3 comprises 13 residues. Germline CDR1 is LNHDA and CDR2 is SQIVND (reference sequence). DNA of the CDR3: TGTGCCAGTACCCCAAGGGACAGGGGGGAGCTGTTTTTT. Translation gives CASTPRDRGELFF.

CDR3 sequence reads: CAWSVPHEGSGRATDTQYF. The CDR3 nucleotides are TGTGCCTGGAGTGTACCCCACGAAGGTAGCGGGAGGGCCACAGATACGCAGTATTTT. V usage is TRBV30 and J usage is TRBJ2-3; 11 positions match TRBD2. CDR1 is GTSNPN and CDR2 is SVGIG in the germline V gene (reference sequence). V shed 0 bases and J 2 bases; nucleotides not matched to a gene: 13. This CDR3 has 19 amino acids. Full variable domain (outside the CDR3, taken from reference TRBV30 and TRBJ2-3): SQTIHQWPATLVQPVGSPLSLECTVEGTSNPNLYWYRQAAGRGLQLLFYSVGIGQISSEVPQNLSASRPQDRQFILSSKKLLLSDSGFYLCAWSVPHEGSGRATDTQYFGPGTRLTVL.

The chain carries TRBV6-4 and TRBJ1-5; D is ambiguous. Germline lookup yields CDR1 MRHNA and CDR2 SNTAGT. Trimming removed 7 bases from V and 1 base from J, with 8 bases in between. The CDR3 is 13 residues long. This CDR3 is CASNQSSNQPQHF. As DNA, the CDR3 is TGTGCCAGCAACCAGTCCAGCAATCAGCCCCAGCATTTT.

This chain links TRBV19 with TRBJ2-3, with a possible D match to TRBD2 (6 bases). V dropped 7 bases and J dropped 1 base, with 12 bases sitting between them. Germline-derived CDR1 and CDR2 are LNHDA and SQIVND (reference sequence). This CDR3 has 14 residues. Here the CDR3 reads CASKEGWGTDTQYF. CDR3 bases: TGTGCCAGTAAGGAGGGATGGGGCACAGATACGCAGTATTTT.

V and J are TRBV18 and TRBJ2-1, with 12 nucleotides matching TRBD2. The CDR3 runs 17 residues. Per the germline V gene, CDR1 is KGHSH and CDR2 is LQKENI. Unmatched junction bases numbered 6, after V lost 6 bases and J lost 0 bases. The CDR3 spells CASSRTSGASSYNEQFF. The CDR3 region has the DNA TGTGCCAGCTCTCGGACTAGCGGGGCAAGCTCCTACAATGAGCAGTTCTTC.

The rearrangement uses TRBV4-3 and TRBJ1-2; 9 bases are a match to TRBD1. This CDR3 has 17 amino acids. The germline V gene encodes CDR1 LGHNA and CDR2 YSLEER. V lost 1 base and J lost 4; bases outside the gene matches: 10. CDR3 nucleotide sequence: TGCGCCAGCAGCCAAGCAACGGTATCGGGACAGGGCTATGGCTACACCTTC. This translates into CASSQATVSGQGYGYTF.

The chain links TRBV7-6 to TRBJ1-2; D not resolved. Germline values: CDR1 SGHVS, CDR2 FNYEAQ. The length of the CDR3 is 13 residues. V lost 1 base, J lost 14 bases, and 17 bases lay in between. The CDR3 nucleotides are TGTGCCAGCAGCTTAGGGGGAGGCCCTTCCCCTACCTTC. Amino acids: CASSLGGGPSPTF. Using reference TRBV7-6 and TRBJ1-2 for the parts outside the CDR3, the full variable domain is GAGVSQSPRYKVTKRGQDVALRCDPISGHVSLYWYRQALGQGPEFLTYFNYEAQQDKSGLPNDRFSAERPEGSISTLTIQRTEQRDSAMYRCASSLGGGPSPTFGSGTRLTVV.